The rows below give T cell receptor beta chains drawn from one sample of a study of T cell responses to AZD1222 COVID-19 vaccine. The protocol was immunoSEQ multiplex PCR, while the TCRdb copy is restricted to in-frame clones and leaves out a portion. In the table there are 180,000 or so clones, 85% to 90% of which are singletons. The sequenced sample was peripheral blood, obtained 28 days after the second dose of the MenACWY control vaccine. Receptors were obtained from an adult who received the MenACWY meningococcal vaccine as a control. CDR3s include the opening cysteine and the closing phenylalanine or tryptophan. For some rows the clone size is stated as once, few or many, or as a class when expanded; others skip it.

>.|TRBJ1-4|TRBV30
CAWNRVEEKLFF
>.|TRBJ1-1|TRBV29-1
CSVDRYGTEAFF
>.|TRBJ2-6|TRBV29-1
CSAGSGPGANVLTF
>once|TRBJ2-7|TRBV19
CASSKETSGTREQYF
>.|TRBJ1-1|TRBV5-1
CASSLGEGTEAFF
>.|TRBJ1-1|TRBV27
CASSLSGGFGAFF
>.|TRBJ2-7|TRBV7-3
CASSFGRGDEQYF
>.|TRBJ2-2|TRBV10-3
CAISAPSGGLGTGELFF
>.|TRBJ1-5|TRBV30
CAWKDLSSNQPQHF
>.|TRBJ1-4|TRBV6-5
CASSSGQEGYEKLFF
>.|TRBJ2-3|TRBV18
CASSPLSYTDTQYF
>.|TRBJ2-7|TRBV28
CASSLGGAGAYEQYF
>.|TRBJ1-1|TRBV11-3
CASSLDSTFQTEAFF
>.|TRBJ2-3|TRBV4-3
CASSPSLGGDTQYF
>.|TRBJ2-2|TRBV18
CASSPYGQGVSANTGELFF
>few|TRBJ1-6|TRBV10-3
CATTQGTRDNSPLHF
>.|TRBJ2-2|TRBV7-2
CASSLFMDRAQNTGELFF
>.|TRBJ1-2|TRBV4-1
CASSQDRMVGDYGYTF
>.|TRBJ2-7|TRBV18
CASSLTGGEQYF
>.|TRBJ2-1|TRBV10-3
CAISNPGGASYNEQFF
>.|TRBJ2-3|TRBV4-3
CASSQGTTSGSVADTQYF
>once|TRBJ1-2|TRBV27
CASMKSQGGYTF
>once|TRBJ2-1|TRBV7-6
CASSFSADNSYNEQFF
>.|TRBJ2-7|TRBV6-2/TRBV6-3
CASSYRGLSYEQYF
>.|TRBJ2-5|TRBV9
CASSAVNQEETQYF
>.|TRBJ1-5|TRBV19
CAIGQGDQPQHF
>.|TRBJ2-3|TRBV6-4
CASRSDRGVDTQYF
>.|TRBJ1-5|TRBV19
CASSTLDRNQPQHF
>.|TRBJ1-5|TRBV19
CASSLGPTGFSNQPQHF
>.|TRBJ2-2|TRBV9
CASSVAPTLLTGELFF
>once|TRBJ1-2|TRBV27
CASSPWGLEHGYTF
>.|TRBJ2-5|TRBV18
CASSRTQGAETQYF
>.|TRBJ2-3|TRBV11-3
CASSLGGGLFGTDTQYF
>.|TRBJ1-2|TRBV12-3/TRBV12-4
CASSLWGGYTF
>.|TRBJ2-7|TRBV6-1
CASSESGSAYEQYF
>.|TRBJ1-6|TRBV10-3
CAISETVLNSPLHF
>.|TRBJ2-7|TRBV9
CASSVDPGTTYEQYF
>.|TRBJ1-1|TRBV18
CASSPVFGSEAFF
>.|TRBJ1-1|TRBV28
CASSSPFPGNTEAFF
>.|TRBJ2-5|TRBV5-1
CASSLSPGQRAETQYF
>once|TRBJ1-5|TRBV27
CASSDPGGQPQHF
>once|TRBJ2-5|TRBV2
CTSSGLEETQYF
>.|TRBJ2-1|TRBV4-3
CASSQDRGEQFF
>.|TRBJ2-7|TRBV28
CASRQISYEQYF
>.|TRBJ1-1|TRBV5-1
CASSQAGTLFATEAFF
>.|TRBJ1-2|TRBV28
CASGLPWLAAYTF
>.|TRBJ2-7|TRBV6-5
CASSSGGGDAYEQYF
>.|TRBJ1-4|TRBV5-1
CASRSGEWATNEKLFF
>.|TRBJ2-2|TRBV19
CASSTGQGGTGELFF
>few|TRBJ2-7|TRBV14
CASRAVGTELYEQYF
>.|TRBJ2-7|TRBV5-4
CASTGGASGKTYEQYF
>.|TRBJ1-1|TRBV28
CASSFLNRVAFF
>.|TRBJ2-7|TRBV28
CASSLGGRVEQYF
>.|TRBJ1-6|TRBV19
CASSGIEGNNSPLHF
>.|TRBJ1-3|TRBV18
CASSPIEGGGNTIYF
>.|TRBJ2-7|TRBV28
CASSPPEGTYEQYF
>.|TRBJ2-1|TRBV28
CASSPSGTSGRRFF
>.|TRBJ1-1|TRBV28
CASSSGTAASTEAFF
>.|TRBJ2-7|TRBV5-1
CASSLEGGNNEQYF